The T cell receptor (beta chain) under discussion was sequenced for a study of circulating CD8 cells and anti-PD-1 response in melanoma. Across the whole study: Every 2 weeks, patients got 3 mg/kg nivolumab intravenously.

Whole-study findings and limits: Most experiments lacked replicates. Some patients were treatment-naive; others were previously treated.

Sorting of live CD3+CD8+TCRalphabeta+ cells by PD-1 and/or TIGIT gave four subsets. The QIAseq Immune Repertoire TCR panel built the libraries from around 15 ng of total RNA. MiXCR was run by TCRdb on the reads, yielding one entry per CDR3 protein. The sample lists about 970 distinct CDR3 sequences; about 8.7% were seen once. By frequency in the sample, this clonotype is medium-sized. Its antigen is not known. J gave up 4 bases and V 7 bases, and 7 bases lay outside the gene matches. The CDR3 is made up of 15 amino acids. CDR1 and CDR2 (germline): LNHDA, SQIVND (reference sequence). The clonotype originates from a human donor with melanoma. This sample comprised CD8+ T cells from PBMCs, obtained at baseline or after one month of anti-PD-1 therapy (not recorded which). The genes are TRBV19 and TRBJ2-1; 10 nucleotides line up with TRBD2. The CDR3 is CASTPGLAVYNEQFF. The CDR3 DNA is TGTGCCAGTACTCCAGGACTAGCGGTTTACAATGAGCAGTTCTTC.